Following are 29 T cell receptor beta chains from one sample sequenced in a study of T cells in Graves' hyperthyroidism and ophthalmopathy. Researchers took RNA transcripts and amplified the TCR beta CDR3 regions from them. RT-PCR in the first round (using the HTBI primer set) targeted the TCR CDR3. TCRdb fed the multiplex PCR reads into MiXCR, producing one record per CDR3 protein. The table records hundreds of thousands of distinct CDR3 sequences, about 45% of them present only once. Sequenced material: peripheral blood or thyroid tissue (not recorded which). The receptors shown here come from an adult man with Graves' disease, either hyperthyroidism or ophthalmopathy (not recorded which).

In this sample, this clonotype turned up once. This chain connects TRBV6-1 to TRBJ1-3; unclear D gene. From germline, CDR1 is MNHNS and CDR2 SASEGT. This CDR3 spans 13 amino acids. Trimming stripped 5 bases from V and 2 bases from J, with 7 bases between. The CDR3 loop is CASSPPTGNTIYF. CDR3 coding DNA: TGTGCCAGCAGTCCCCCGACTGGAAACACCATATATTTT.

The chain employs TRBV7-8 and TRBJ2-5; TRBD2 matches at 9 bases. Germline V gene sequence: CDR1 SGHVS, CDR2 FQNEAQ. The length of the CDR3 is 16 residues. The ends lost 1 base at V and 5 bases at J; junction bases unmatched: 8. The CDR3 DNA sequence: TGTGCCAGCAGCTTAGATGCGGCGGGAGGGCCTGAGACCCAGTACTTC. The encoded protein is CASSLDAAGGPETQYF.

This clonotype has only one observation. This may come from a read error, since a much larger clone is one base off. This CDR3 is CASNLVFHEQYF. CDR3 nucleotide sequence: TGTGCCAGCAATTTAGTTTTCCACGAGCAGTACTTC. The chain carries TRBV12-3 or TRBV12-4 and TRBJ2-7; D ambiguous. There are 12 residues in the CDR3.

This clonotype was seen only a few times. This sequence joins TRBV24-1 and TRBJ2-2, with D perhaps being TRBD1 or TRBD2 (5 bases each). There are 20 residues in the CDR3. Germline lookup yields CDR1 KGHDR and CDR2 SFDVKD. V lost 3 bases to trimming and J lost 0 bases, with 22 bases between them. CDR3 amino acids: CATSDPDGTAASSNTGELFF. The CDR3, as DNA: TGTGCCACCAGTGATCCTGATGGGACGGCTGCCTCCTCGAACACCGGGGAGCTGTTTTTT.

The rearrangement uses TRBV6-5 and TRBJ1-3, with D unclear. The CDR3 runs 14 residues. Trimming pared 5 bases from V and 4 bases from J, leaving 12 bases between. Germline V CDR1 and CDR2: MNHEY, SVGAGI. The CDR3: CASSPRPGGNTIYF. CDR3 DNA sequence: TGTGCCAGCAGTCCTAGGCCGGGCGGAAACACCATATATTTT.

CDR3 sequence reads: CSASGRGELFF. The CDR3 DNA reads TGCAGTGCTAGCGGGAGGGGGGAGCTGTTTTTT. The V call is TRBV20-1, the J call TRBJ2-2, with TRBD2 identical over 7 bases. J lost 8 bases, V lost 3 bases, and 0 bases had no gene match. Germline-derived CDR1 and CDR2 are DFQATT and SNEGSKA (reference sequence). The CDR3 sequence is 11 residues long.

This sequence joins TRBV20-1 and TRBJ1-2; TRBD1 might be the D (6 bases). The CDR3 covers 15 residues. From germline, CDR1 is DFQATT and CDR2 SNEGSKA (reference sequence). Trimming left V 0 bases short and J 4 bases short, with 15 bases between. The CDR3 DNA reads as TGCAGTGCTAGAGATCTACAGGGAGGAAGCTATGGCTACACCTTC. Translated: CSARDLQGGSYGYTF.

Many counts were recorded for this clonotype. The chain uses TRBV29-1 and TRBJ2-6; 8 nucleotides line up with TRBD1. CDR3 length: 16 residues. Germline V gives CDR1 SQVTM, CDR2 ANQGSEA. Trimming at V came to 7 bases and at J to 1 base, leaving 9 bases not matched to a gene. This chain's CDR3 is CSASDRVLSGANVLTF. The CDR3, as DNA: TGCAGCGCTTCGGACAGGGTGCTTTCTGGGGCCAACGTCCTGACTTTC.

The rearrangement uses TRBV10-3 and TRBJ1-5; D call uncertain. Germline-derived CDR1 and CDR2 are ENHRY and SYGVKD. This CDR3 has 17 amino acids. The germline V and J ends were trimmed by 10 bases and 0 bases, with 22 bases remaining between them. The DNA for the CDR3 is TGTGCCAGCAGGAGATCGGGAGAACCCGGTAGCAATCAGCCCCAGCATTTT. It translates to CASRRSGEPGSNQPQHF.

CDR3 sequence reads: CATSDYLYEQYF. The CDR3 bases are TGTGCCACCTCCGACTATCTCTACGAGCAGTACTTC. The chain combines TRBV19 with TRBJ2-7; maybe TRBD2 (5 bases). The CDR3 consists of 12 residues. Trimming removed 10 bases from V and 3 bases from J, with 13 bases in between. Germline values: CDR1 LNHDA, CDR2 SQIVND (reference sequence). Complete variable domain (other parts from reference TRBV19 and TRBJ2-7): DGGITQSPKYLFRKEGQNVTLSCEQNLNHDAMYWYRQDPGQGLRLIYYSQIVNDFQKGDIAEGYSVSREKKESFPLTVTSAQKNPTAFYLCATSDYLYEQYFGPGTRLTVT.

This clonotype was recorded at least ten times. The CDR3 loop is CASSLGAGSNQPQHF. The CDR3 DNA sequence: TGTGCCAGCAGCTTAGGGGCAGGAAGCAATCAGCCCCAGCATTTT. V and J are TRBV7-2 and TRBJ1-5, with D hard to call. With 1 base removed from V and 1 base from J, the gap between germline ends came to 8 bases. The CDR3 contains 15 residues. Looked up from germline, CDR1 is SGHTA and CDR2 is FQGNSA.

This clonotype showed up just a few times. The chain carries TRBV9 and TRBJ1-4; D perhaps matches TRBD1 (6 bases). Germline V gene data show CDR1 as SGDLS and CDR2 as YYNGEE. This CDR3 comprises 16 residues. The germline V and J ends were trimmed by 0 bases and 0 bases, with 9 bases remaining between them. This CDR3 is CASSVGGGATNEKLFF. The CDR3 DNA follows: TGTGCCAGCAGCGTAGGAGGGGGAGCAACTAATGAAAAACTGTTTTTT.

The table lists this clonotype with a few counts. The chain couples TRBV11-2 to TRBJ2-7; D is uncertain. The germline V and J ends were trimmed by 5 bases and 5 bases, with 7 bases remaining between them. CDR3 length: 11 residues. CDR1 and CDR2 (germline): SGHAT, FQNNGV. In DNA, the CDR3 is TGTGCCAGCAGCCGGGCTGACGAGCAGTACTTC. Protein product: CASSRADEQYF.

This clonotype was counted only a few times. The chain has TRBV9 and TRBJ1-1, with D unresolved. Germline CDR1 reads SGDLS; CDR2 reads YYNGEE. The CDR3 is 13 residues long. V lost 5 bases, J lost 2 bases, and 10 bases lay in between. The CDR3, as DNA: TGTGCCAGCAGTTTCCTTGAAAACACTGAAGCTTTCTTT. It specifies CASSFLENTEAFF.

This clonotype was counted ten times or more. This rearrangement joins TRBV10-3 to TRBJ1-2; possible D gene TRBD1, 6 bases. Trimming removed 6 bases at V and 2 bases at J, with 10 bases between. CDR3 length: 13 amino acids. The V gene's germline CDR1 is ENHRY and CDR2 SYGVKD. The CDR3 sequence is CAISDTGNYGYTF. In DNA, the CDR3 is TGTGCCATCAGCGATACAGGGAACTATGGCTACACCTTC.

There are many counts of this clonotype. The rearrangement uses TRBV7-2 and TRBJ2-7; 16 bases line up with TRBD2. Germline CDR1 SGHTA, CDR2 FQGNSA. V gave up 5 bases and J gave up 5 bases; unmatched junction bases: 9. The CDR3 extends over 17 amino acids. Here the CDR3 DNA reads TGTGCCAGCAGCACAACGGGACTAGCGGGAGGGGAACACGAGCAGTACTTC. Protein: CASSTTGLAGGEHEQYF.

J is TRBJ1-6 and V is TRBV11-2; D uncertain. Trimming removed 1 base from V and 13 bases from J, with 14 bases in between. The CDR3 loop spans 14 amino acids. CDR1 and CDR2 from the germline V gene are SGHAT and FQNNGV. The chain's CDR3 is CASSLVNSNQPLHF. In DNA, the CDR3 is TGTGCCAGCAGCTTAGTGAACAGCAATCAGCCCCTCCACTTT.

This clonotype showed up just once. Being one base from a much bigger clone, this may be a read error. V usage is TRBV4-2 and J usage is TRBJ2-6; TRBD1 matches at 7 bases. This CDR3 spans 18 amino acids. The V gene end was trimmed by 4 bases and the J gene end by 2 bases; junction bases not matched to a gene: 11. From germline, CDR1 is LGHNA and CDR2 YNFKEQ. The CDR3 DNA is TGTGCCAGCAGCCCGGTTATCACAGGGGAGCCTGGGGCCAACGTCCTGACTTTC. Its protein product is CASSPVITGEPGANVLTF.

With respect to this clonotype: At one of its ends the junction is not consistent with the germline gene, which may arise from a read error. The chain recombines TRBV2 with TRBJ1-4; D uncertain. Germline CDR1 SNHLY, CDR2 FYNNEI. This CDR3 region has 14 residues. The CDR3 reads CAISAAVRVEKLFF. The CDR3 coding sequence is TGTGCCATCAGTGCGGCCGTCCGGGTTGAAAAACTGTTTTTT.

This chain joins TRBV7-6 and TRBJ1-5, with D possibly TRBD1 on 5 matching bases. Germline CDR1 is SGHVS and CDR2 is FNYEAQ. V shed 8 bases and J shed 7 bases, with 24 bases lying between them. CDR3 length equals 16 residues. The CDR3 region has the DNA TGTGCCAGCCTTCTGGACGGGAATTGGGGCGAGCAGCCCCAGCATTTT. It is translated as CASLLDGNWGEQPQHF.

This chain connects TRBV2 to TRBJ1-5, with a possible D match to TRBD1 (6 bases). CDR1 is SNHLY and CDR2 is FYNNEI in the germline V gene. V was clipped by 3 bases and J by 3 bases, with 9 bases between them. The CDR3 spans 14 residues. The CDR3, as DNA: TGTGCCAGCAGTGATCGACAGGCCAATCAGCCCCAGCATTTT. Translation: CASSDRQANQPQHF.

This clonotype was seen only a few times. The chain carries TRBV19 and TRBJ1-6; the match to TRBD1 covers 9 bases. This CDR3 is 13 amino acids long. Trimming at V came to 10 bases and at J to 7 bases, leaving 5 bases not matched to a gene. Germline V gene data show CDR1 as LNHDA and CDR2 as SQIVND (reference sequence). CDR3 in amino acids: CAIGQGRNSPLHF. In DNA form, the CDR3 reads TGTGCCATAGGACAGGGGAGAAATTCACCCCTCCACTTT.

The chain has TRBV5-1 and TRBJ1-2, with D perhaps matching TRBD1 (5 bases). Trimming took 2 bases from V and 2 from J, leaving 13 bases between them. The CDR3 extends over 15 amino acids. Germline CDR1 is SGHRS and CDR2 is YFSETQ. The CDR3 loop reads CASSLLDSSNYGYTF. CDR3 DNA sequence: TGCGCCAGCAGCTTACTTGACAGCTCAAACTATGGCTACACCTTC.

This clonotype appeared a few times. The rearrangement links TRBV13 to TRBJ1-1, with 8 bases aligning to TRBD1. CDR1 PRHDT and CDR2 FYEKMQ come from the germline V gene (reference sequence). The CDR3 contains 14 residues. Trimming at V came to 5 bases and at J to 9 bases, leaving 11 bases not matched to a gene. CDR3 region: CASSPPGQGIKAFF. CDR3 DNA sequence: TGTGCCAGCAGCCCCCCCGGACAGGGTATCAAAGCTTTCTTT.

The genes are TRBV9 and TRBJ2-6; D call uncertain. From germline, CDR1 is SGDLS and CDR2 YYNGEE. V lost 4 bases, J lost 4 bases, and 9 bases lay in between. This CDR3 spans 14 amino acids. CDR3 bases: TGTGCCAGCAGCTTCGACGCAGGGGCCAACGTCCTGACTTTC. It translates to CASSFDAGANVLTF.

CDR3 nucleotide sequence: TGTGCCAGCAGCTTACCAGGGGGCGCGGCAGATACGCAGTATTTT. This translates into CASSLPGGAADTQYF. This chain uses TRBV7-9 with TRBJ2-3; TRBD1 agrees at 8 bases. J lost 4 bases, V lost 2 bases, and 5 bases had no gene match. The CDR3 spans 15 residues. Germline assignment: CDR1 SEHNR and CDR2 FQNEAQ (reference sequence).

This clonotype was recorded only once. A much larger clone sits a single nucleotide away, making a read error possible. This chain links TRBV15 with TRBJ2-7; maybe TRBD2 (5 bases). CDR3 length equals 15 residues. Between the trimmed V and J ends, which lost 6 bases and 5 bases, there was a span of 20 bases. Germline V gives CDR1 LNHNV, CDR2 YYDKDF (reference sequence). The CDR3 region is CATRLNTEGIHEQYF. In DNA form, the CDR3 reads TGTGCCACCAGACTCAATACAGAGGGCATCCACGAGCAGTACTTC. The full variable domain, with the rest looked up from reference TRBV15 and TRBJ2-7, is DAMVIQNPRYQVTQFGKPVTLSCSQTLNHNVMYWYQQKSSQAPKLLFHYYDKDFNNEADTPDNFQSRRPNTSFCFLDIRSPGLGDTAMYLCATRLNTEGIHEQYFGPGTRLTVT.

The chain combines TRBV10-3 with TRBJ1-5; possibly TRBD1 for D (5 bases). V was clipped by 4 bases and J by 0 bases, with 13 bases between them. The CDR3 is 16 amino acids. Germline V gene lookup returns CDR1 ENHRY and CDR2 SYGVKD. The CDR3 region is CAISVEGTDSNQPQHF. CDR3 coding DNA: TGTGCCATCAGTGTGGAGGGGACGGATAGCAATCAGCCCCAGCATTTT.

The chain is built from TRBV20-1 and TRBJ1-1; D is ambiguous. Trimming stripped 4 bases from V and 5 bases from J, with 17 bases between. Germline values: CDR1 DFQATT, CDR2 SNEGSKA (reference sequence). The CDR3 consists of 14 residues. This CDR3 reads CSAKAFRVGTEAFF. Written as DNA, the CDR3 is TGCAGTGCTAAAGCCTTCCGGGTTGGGACTGAAGCTTTCTTT.